The rows below give T cell receptor beta chains drawn from one sample of a study of shared clonotypes between healthy human individuals. Only in-frame clones appear in the TCRdb table, and some are missing; sequencing was by immunoSEQ multiplex PCR. The table lists some 500,000 clones, more than 95% of them singletons, with about 0.06% in the top ten. Sample: naive CD4+ T cells sorted from blood. The receptors originated from a woman in her thirties in good health. CDR3s include the opening cysteine and the closing phenylalanine or tryptophan. The order of the fields is J gene, clone size, V gene, D gene, CDR3 protein, CDR3 DNA. D genes are given only for firm matches. Some rows have no size entry. The others give once, few or many, or a class for an expanded clone.

J gene: TRBJ2-2; clone size: -; V gene: TRBV10-3; D gene: -; CDR3 protein: CAISESIGMRNTGELFF; CDR3 DNA: TGTGCCATCAGTGAGTCGATTGGGATGCGAAACACCGGGGAGCTGTTTTTT
J gene: TRBJ2-7; clone size: -; V gene: TRBV28; D gene: TRBD2; CDR3 protein: CASSPPGLAGRISYEQYF; CDR3 DNA: TGTGCCAGCAGCCCACCGGGACTAGCGGGACGTATCTCCTACGAGCAGTACTTC
J gene: TRBJ2-5; clone size: -; V gene: TRBV5-1; D gene: TRBD2; CDR3 protein: CASSLAGGWETQYF; CDR3 DNA: TGCGCCAGCAGCTTGGCGGGAGGCTGGGAGACCCAGTACTTC
J gene: TRBJ2-7; clone size: -; V gene: TRBV6-5; D gene: TRBD2; CDR3 protein: CASSYSREGYEQYF; CDR3 DNA: TGTGCCAGCAGTTACTCTCGGGAGGGATACGAGCAGTACTTC
J gene: TRBJ2-1; clone size: -; V gene: TRBV5-1; D gene: -; CDR3 protein: CASSLGARNEQFF; CDR3 DNA: TGCGCCAGCAGCTTGGGAGCGAGGAATGAGCAGTTCTTC
J gene: TRBJ2-7; clone size: -; V gene: TRBV10-2; D gene: TRBD2; CDR3 protein: CASSKSGSSYEQYF; CDR3 DNA: TGCGCCAGCAGTAAGAGCGGGAGCTCCTACGAGCAGTACTTC
J gene: TRBJ2-7; clone size: -; V gene: TRBV4-1; D gene: -; CDR3 protein: CASSQQVLIPYEQYF; CDR3 DNA: TGCGCCAGCAGCCAACAGGTCCTCATCCCCTACGAGCAGTACTTC
J gene: TRBJ2-7; clone size: -; V gene: TRBV5-4; D gene: TRBD2; CDR3 protein: CASRPSGSSYEQYF; CDR3 DNA: TGTGCCAGCAGGCCTAGCGGGAGCTCCTACGAGCAGTACTTC
J gene: TRBJ2-4; clone size: -; V gene: TRBV15; D gene: -; CDR3 protein: CATAPGTKNIQYF; CDR3 DNA: TGTGCGACCGCTCCCGGTACCAAAAACATTCAGTACTTC
J gene: TRBJ2-1; clone size: -; V gene: TRBV5-4; D gene: -; CDR3 protein: CASSLVVSSGYNEQFF; CDR3 DNA: TGTGCCAGCAGCTTGGTGGTTAGCAGTGGCTACAATGAGCAGTTCTTC
J gene: TRBJ2-1; clone size: -; V gene: TRBV27; D gene: TRBD2; CDR3 protein: CASSLKLAGVWNEQFF; CDR3 DNA: TGTGCCAGCAGTTTAAAACTAGCGGGAGTTTGGAATGAGCAGTTCTTC
J gene: TRBJ2-1; clone size: -; V gene: TRBV6-5; D gene: TRBD2; CDR3 protein: CASTSGREAEQFF; CDR3 DNA: TGTGCCAGCACTAGCGGGAGGGAGGCTGAGCAGTTCTTC
J gene: TRBJ2-1; clone size: -; V gene: TRBV14; D gene: TRBD1; CDR3 protein: CASSQGRGRRGRGEQFF; CDR3 DNA: TGTGCCAGCAGCCAAGGAAGGGGCCGCAGGGGGCGAGGTGAGCAGTTCTTC
J gene: TRBJ2-7; clone size: -; V gene: TRBV5-1; D gene: TRBD1; CDR3 protein: CASSFLGTVDYEQYF; CDR3 DNA: TGCGCCAGCAGCTTTTTGGGGACAGTCGACTACGAGCAGTACTTC
J gene: TRBJ2-1; clone size: -; V gene: TRBV5-1; D gene: TRBD2; CDR3 protein: CASSLGSGTSDGNEQFF; CDR3 DNA: TGCGCCAGCAGCTTGGGGTCCGGGACTAGCGATGGAAATGAGCAGTTCTTC
J gene: TRBJ2-5; clone size: once; V gene: TRBV7-9; D gene: -; CDR3 protein: CASSLDLGGYQETQYF; CDR3 DNA: TGTGCCAGCAGCTTAGACCTCGGGGGATACCAAGAGACCCAGTACTTC
J gene: TRBJ2-3; clone size: -; V gene: TRBV11-2; D gene: TRBD1; CDR3 protein: CASSLRGQGNTDTQYF; CDR3 DNA: TGTGCCAGCAGCCTCAGGGGGCAGGGGAACACAGATACGCAGTATTTT